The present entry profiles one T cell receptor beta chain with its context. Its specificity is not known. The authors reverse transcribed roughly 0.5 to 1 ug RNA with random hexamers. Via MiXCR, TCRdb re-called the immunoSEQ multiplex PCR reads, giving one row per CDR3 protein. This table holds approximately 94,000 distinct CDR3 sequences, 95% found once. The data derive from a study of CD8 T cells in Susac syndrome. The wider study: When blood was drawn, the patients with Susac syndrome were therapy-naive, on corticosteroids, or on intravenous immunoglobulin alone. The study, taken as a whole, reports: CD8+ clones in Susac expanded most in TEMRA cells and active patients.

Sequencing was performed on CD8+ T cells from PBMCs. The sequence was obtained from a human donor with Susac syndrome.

CDR3 bases: TGTGCCACCAGCAGGGGGGGCCGGGACCAAGAGACCCAGTACTTC. Residues: CATSRGGRDQETQYF. The rearrangement uses TRBV15 and TRBJ2-5; the D gene could be TRBD1 or TRBD2 (6 bases each). The V gene's germline CDR1 is LNHNV and CDR2 YYDKDF (reference sequence). The CDR3 extends over 15 amino acids. V was cut by 3 bases and J by 0 bases, with 11 bases left in between.